This passage covers 19 T cell receptor beta chains from one sample sequenced in a study of blood T cell repertoires in COVID-19 (dated by TCRdb to 2019 to 2021). The library was built by means of the immunoSEQ multiplex PCR assay. This is the immuneACCESS table as TCRdb keeps it, with only in-frame sequences that have V and J called. A part of the clones is gone; compared with another copy, unresolved V genes explain less than half, and the rest is unexplained. The sample table contains roughly 500,000 clones; only one count was recorded for roughly nine tenths of them. The top ten clonotypes cover about 0.91% of the sample. Sequences were obtained from peripheral blood. Source of these receptors: a man in his late teens or twenties with COVID-19, enrolled during active disease.

The V and J genes are TRBV19 and TRBJ2-1; TRBD1 is a possible D gene (5 bases). The CDR3 contains 12 residues. V was cut by 3 bases and J by 10 bases, with 10 bases left in between. Germline V gives CDR1 LNHDA, CDR2 SQIVND (reference sequence). CDR3 amino acids: CASSILQGEQFF. In DNA, the CDR3 is TGTGCCAGTAGTATCCTGCAGGGCGAGCAGTTCTTC. Complete variable domain (other parts from reference TRBV19 and TRBJ2-1): DGGITQSPKYLFRKEGQNVTLSCEQNLNHDAMYWYRQDPGQGLRLIYYSQIVNDFQKGDIAEGYSVSREKKESFPLTVTSAQKNPTAFYLCASSILQGEQFFGPGTRLTVL.

The CDR3 DNA sequence: TGTGCCAGCAGCCAAGATCGCGGGGGGGTTGCAGATACGCAGTATTTT. Amino acid sequence: CASSQDRGGVADTQYF. The J gene is TRBJ2-3, the V gene TRBV4-2; 9 positions agree with TRBD2. V shed 0 bases and J 4 bases; nucleotides not matched to a gene: 5. The CDR3 extends over 16 amino acids. The germline CDR1 and CDR2 sequences are LGHNA and YNFKEQ.

The CDR3 DNA follows: TGTGCCAGCATGAGGTTGCTCTGGGAGACCCAGTACTTC. As protein: CASMRLLWETQYF. The chain recombines TRBV2 with TRBJ2-5; D unclear. Trimming pared 7 bases from V and 5 bases from J, leaving 14 bases between. CDR1 SNHLY and CDR2 FYNNEI come from the germline V gene. The CDR3 extends over 13 amino acids.

This chain connects TRBV7-8 to TRBJ1-5; TRBD1 agrees at 8 bases. The CDR3 runs to 13 residues. Germline V CDR1 and CDR2: SGHVS, FQNEAQ. The V gene end was trimmed by 7 bases and the J gene end by 7 bases; junction bases not matched to a gene: 6. CDR3 sequence: CASKTGAGQPQHF. The CDR3 nucleotides are TGTGCCAGCAAGACAGGGGCGGGGCAGCCCCAGCATTTT.

This chain joins TRBV5-1 and TRBJ2-5; D unresolved. The CDR3 totals 14 residues. CDR1 and CDR2 from the germline V gene are SGHRS and YFSETQ. V was clipped by 0 bases and J by 5 bases, with 11 bases between them. DNA of the CDR3: TGCGCCAGCAGCTTGGGGTCTAGTTGGGAGACCCAGTACTTC. This gives the protein CASSLGSSWETQYF.

This clone came up a few times. This rearrangement joins TRBV5-8 to TRBJ1-4; TRBD1 matches at 7 bases. The ends lost 3 bases at V and 5 bases at J; junction bases unmatched: 10. The CDR3 is made up of 16 amino acids. Germline-derived CDR1 and CDR2 are SGHTS and YDEGEE. DNA for the CDR3: TGTGCCAGCAGCTCAACCGGGACAGCAAGAAATGAAAAACTGTTTTTT. Protein product: CASSSTGTARNEKLFF. Full variable domain (missing parts from reference TRBV5-8 and TRBJ1-4): EAGVTQSPTHLIKTRGQQATLRCSPISGHTSVYWYQQALGLGLQFLLWYDEGEERNRGNFPPRFSGRQFPNYSSELNVNALELEDSALYLCASSSTGTARNEKLFFGSGTQLSVL.

J is TRBJ2-1 and V is TRBV7-2, with 12 bases that match TRBD2. Germline V CDR1 and CDR2: SGHTA, FQGNSA. Unmatched junction bases numbered 12, after V lost 5 bases and J lost 4 bases. This CDR3 region has 18 residues. CDR3 nucleotides: TGTGCCAGCAGCCAAATCCGCCTAGCGGGGGGGCTTTACAATGAGCAGTTCTTC. Translating gives CASSQIRLAGGLYNEQFF.

CDR3 in amino acids: CASKRPGEAFF. In DNA form, the CDR3 reads TGTGCCAGCAAACGTCCAGGGGAAGCTTTCTTT. The chain is built from TRBV12-3 or TRBV12-4 and TRBJ1-1; a weak D match, TRBD1 (5 bases). The CDR3 length is 11 residues. With 7 bases removed from V and 8 bases from J, the gap between germline ends came to 11 bases.

The rearrangement uses TRBV25-1 and TRBJ1-3; tentatively, D is TRBD1 (6 bases). Per the germline V gene, CDR1 is MGHDK and CDR2 is SYGVNS. Trimming pared 3 bases from V and 0 bases from J, leaving 12 bases between. The CDR3 sequence is 16 residues long. The CDR3 nucleotides are TGTGCCAGCAGTGACTGGGACACAAGCTCTGGAAACACCATATATTTT. Its protein product is CASSDWDTSSGNTIYF.

The rearrangement links TRBV9 to TRBJ1-5; 8 bases line up with TRBD1. J gave up 0 bases and V 4 bases, and 6 bases lay outside the gene matches. The CDR3 is 16 amino acids. CDR1 is SGDLS, CDR2 YYNGEE, per germline. This CDR3 reads CASSRQGRDSNQPQHF. The CDR3 region has the DNA TGTGCCAGCAGCCGACAGGGGCGGGATAGCAATCAGCCCCAGCATTTT.

This chain connects TRBV29-1 to TRBJ2-3, with 9 bases identical to TRBD2. There are 16 residues in the CDR3. In germline, CDR1 is SQVTM, CDR2 ANQGSEA. Losses at the gene ends were 0 bases for V and 1 base for J; bases not matched to a gene: 5. DNA of the CDR3: TGCAGCGTTGAAGAGGGGGCGGGAGGGCGCACAGATACGCAGTATTTT. This sequence encodes CSVEEGAGGRTDTQYF.

This clone came up once. The chain links TRBV5-4 to TRBJ2-7, with D unresolved. The CDR3 is 12 amino acids. Between the trimmed V and J ends, which lost 1 base and 3 bases, there was a span of 5 bases. CDR1 SGHNT and CDR2 YYREEE come from the germline V gene (reference sequence). The CDR3 nucleotides are TGTGCCAGCAGCTTGTCCAGCTACGAGCAGTACTTC. Its protein is CASSLSSYEQYF.

This rearrangement joins TRBV6-5 to TRBJ1-2; weak D call: TRBD1 (6 bases). The ends were cut back, 7 bases at V and 3 bases at J, with 9 bases in the middle. The germline CDR1 and CDR2 sequences are MNHEY and SVGAGI. The CDR3 has 12 amino acids. The CDR3 sequence: CASKQGDYGYTF. The CDR3 DNA sequence: TGTGCCAGCAAACAGGGTGACTATGGCTACACCTTC.

The chain links TRBV19 to TRBJ2-1, with TRBD2 as a possible D gene (6 bases). Deletions cut 8 bases from V and 0 bases from J, with 8 bases between. Germline V lookup: CDR1 LNHDA, CDR2 SQIVND (reference sequence). The CDR3 has 13 amino acids. This chain's CDR3 is CASYSGSYNEQFF. For the CDR3, the DNA is TGTGCCAGTTATAGCGGCTCCTACAATGAGCAGTTCTTC.

V is TRBV2 and J is TRBJ2-5; D remains ambiguous. In germline, CDR1 is SNHLY, CDR2 FYNNEI. The CDR3 totals 15 residues. The V end was cut by 2 bases, the J end by 2 bases, with 12 bases between. The CDR3 nucleotides read TGTGCCAGCAGTGAATTTGGGCTGAAACAAGAGACCCAGTACTTC. It is translated as CASSEFGLKQETQYF.

The chain recombines TRBV30 with TRBJ2-1; 7 nucleotides line up with TRBD2. The germline V gene has CDR1 GTSNPN and CDR2 SVGIG (reference sequence). After removal of 3 bases from V and 2 bases from J, the junction contained 13 bases not matched to a gene. The CDR3 totals 17 residues. The DNA for the CDR3 is TGTGCCTGGAGCCGGTTGGGTGGGAGGGCGACCTACAATGAGCAGTTCTTC. Translated: CAWSRLGGRATYNEQFF.

The chain links TRBV2 to TRBJ2-2, with D possibly TRBD1 on 6 matching bases. V lost 2 bases to trimming and J lost 7 bases, with 14 bases between them. This CDR3 has 15 amino acids. Germline V gene data show CDR1 as SNHLY and CDR2 as FYNNEI. DNA of the CDR3: TGTGCCAGCAGTGAACGGACAGTCCGTAACGGGGAGCTGTTTTTT. It translates to CASSERTVRNGELFF.

The chain combines TRBV13 with TRBJ1-1; TRBD1 matches at 7 bases. Germline V CDR1 and CDR2: PRHDT, FYEKMQ (reference sequence). The CDR3 is made up of 15 amino acids. With 5 bases clipped from V and 0 bases from J, the junction kept 6 bases outside the gene matches. CDR3 in amino acids: CASSLRTGLNTEAFF. In DNA, the CDR3 is TGTGCCAGCAGCCTTCGGACAGGTCTGAACACTGAAGCTTTCTTT.

CDR3 nucleotide sequence: TGTGCCAGCAGAGGGCTAGCGGGGGACTCCTACGAGCAGTACTTC. Its translation is CASRGLAGDSYEQYF. The chain links TRBV5-4 to TRBJ2-7; TRBD2 agrees at 10 bases. Trimming removed 5 bases from V and 0 bases from J; junction bases left unmatched: 5. The CDR3 is 15 residues long. Germline CDR1 SGHNT, CDR2 YYREEE (reference sequence).